The 20 T cell receptor beta chains listed next were all sequenced from one sample in a study of beta chain features in type 1 diabetes. The sequenced template was cDNA made from the entire isolated RNA. Clones were read by immunoSEQ multiplex PCR, and TCRdb kept only the in-frame ones, dropping some. Among about half a million clones listed, more than 9.5% were seen once. The sequenced sample consisted of naive CD4+ T cells from blood. All receptors derive from a woman younger than 35 in good health.

This clone was detected a few times. The chain carries TRBV15 and TRBJ1-5, with D hard to call. The CDR3 extends over 12 amino acids. The V and J ends lost 1 base and 9 bases respectively, with 7 bases between them. Germline-derived CDR1 and CDR2 are LNHNV and YYDKDF (reference sequence). The CDR3 DNA is TGTGCCACCAGCAGAGCCCGGGGGCCCCAGCATTTT. It yields the protein CATSRARGPQHF.

This clone was seen a handful of times. The DNA is left out, because the CDR3 cannot be placed on it with certainty; the CDR3 is given as TCRdb lists it. This chain uses TRBV27 with TRBJ2-1; TRBD2 was called by the table and not checked on the DNA. The CDR3 spans 13 residues, counting both ends. Germline loops: CDR1 MNHEY, CDR2 SMNVEV (reference sequence). CDR3 in amino acids: CASILAPGREQFF.

The V and J genes are TRBV15 and TRBJ2-3; perhaps TRBD1 as D (5 bases). Germline lookup yields CDR1 LNHNV and CDR2 YYDKDF (reference sequence). V was pared by 5 bases and J by 4 bases, with 16 bases between. The CDR3 is 15 amino acids. The CDR3 DNA follows: TGTGCCACCAGCTACGTGGGGCTAGGCGCAGATACGCAGTATTTT. It is translated as CATSYVGLGADTQYF. Together with reference TRBV15 and TRBJ2-3, the CDR3 gives the full variable domain: DAMVIQNPRYQVTQFGKPVTLSCSQTLNHNVMYWYQQKSSQAPKLLFHYYDKDFNNEADTPDNFQSRRPNTSFCFLDIRSPGLGDTAMYLCATSYVGLGADTQYFGPGTRLTVL.

A few counts support this clone. The V call is TRBV2, the J call TRBJ2-1; no firm D call. The germline V gene encodes CDR1 SNHLY and CDR2 FYNNEI. V was trimmed by 7 bases and J by 7 bases, leaving 14 bases between them. The CDR3 consists of 13 residues. The DNA of the CDR3 is TGTGCCAGCATGCCGACCAGTAAGAATGAGCAGTTCTTC. Protein sequence: CASMPTSKNEQFF.

The rearrangement links TRBV11-2 to TRBJ2-5, with TRBD2 matching over 7 bases. CDR3 length: 15 residues. The V gene's germline CDR1 is SGHAT and CDR2 FQNNGV. The V segment lost 0 bases and the J segment 3 bases; nucleotides outside the gene matches: 4. This CDR3 is CASSLEERGEETQYF. The CDR3 DNA sequence: TGTGCCAGCAGCTTAGAGGAGCGGGGTGAAGAGACCCAGTACTTC.

The chain joins TRBV7-3 to TRBJ2-5; a weak D match, TRBD2 (6 bases). Germline CDR1 SGHTA, CDR2 FQGTGA. CDR3 length: 18 residues. The V and J ends lost 0 bases and 0 bases respectively, with 17 bases between them. The CDR3, as DNA: TGTGCCAGCAGCTTAACAAGGGTTTCAGCGGGCTACCAAGAGACCCAGTACTTC. It is translated as CASSLTRVSAGYQETQYF.

This clone was seen a few times. This chain uses TRBV5-4 with TRBJ2-3; no reliable D call. The CDR3 runs 16 residues. Germline V gene data show CDR1 as SGHNT and CDR2 as YYREEE (reference sequence). V lost 3 bases and J lost 2, with 16 bases in between. The CDR3 sequence: CASSYAVLAATDTQYF. The CDR3, as DNA: TGTGCCAGCAGCTATGCTGTCCTGGCGGCCACAGATACGCAGTATTTT.

V gene TRBV4-1 combines with J gene TRBJ2-5; 8 bases line up with TRBD1. In germline, CDR1 is MGHRA, CDR2 YSYEKL. V shed 1 base, J shed 3 bases, and the junction held 4 bases outside the gene matches. CDR3 length: 15 amino acids. CDR3: CASSQVRTGKETQYF. CDR3 DNA sequence: TGCGCCAGCAGCCAAGTACGGACAGGGAAAGAGACCCAGTACTTC.

V is TRBV5-6 and J is TRBJ2-3; 9 bases match TRBD2. Germline loops: CDR1 SGHDT, CDR2 YYEEEE. Unmatched junction bases numbered 6, after V lost 2 bases and J lost 5 bases. The CDR3 sequence is 15 residues long. The CDR3 nucleotides read TGTGCCAGCAGCTTCGGCGGGAGGGGCGTAGATACGCAGTATTTT. It specifies CASSFGGRGVDTQYF.

As regards this clone: The same CDR3 can be traced to other DNA sequences in this sample. The chain employs TRBV30 and TRBJ2-1; D may be TRBD1 or TRBD2 (5 bases each). Per the germline V gene, CDR1 is GTSNPN and CDR2 is SVGIG (reference sequence). V shed 3 bases and J shed 4 bases, with 10 bases lying between them. CDR3 length: 13 amino acids. The CDR3 here is CAWRRDGYNEQFF. Here the CDR3 DNA reads TGTGCCTGGAGGAGGGACGGATACAATGAGCAGTTCTTC.

In this sample, this clone turned up a few times. The J gene is TRBJ2-1, the V gene TRBV5-1, with TRBD2 matching 8 bases. Germline values: CDR1 SGHRS, CDR2 YFSETQ. The CDR3 has 15 amino acids. V trimming: 0 bases; J trimming: 11 bases; junction bases outside the gene matches: 10. This CDR3 is CASSLASISGTQQFF. The DNA of the CDR3 is TGCGCCAGCAGCTTGGCCTCGATTAGCGGGACCCAGCAGTTCTTC.

The chain uses TRBV2 and TRBJ2-7, with D perhaps matching TRBD1 (6 bases). Germline CDR1 and CDR2: SNHLY and FYNNEI. V gave up 4 bases and J gave up 5 bases, with 12 bases separating them. This CDR3 has 13 amino acids. CDR3 bases: TGTGCCAGCAGTGGGGGGCAGTTACACGAGCAGTACGTC. As protein: CASSGGQLHEQYV.

A few counts support this clone. J is TRBJ2-2 and V is TRBV9; D possibly uses TRBD1 or TRBD2 (5 bases each). Germline-derived CDR1 and CDR2 are SGDLS and YYNGEE. The CDR3 is 15 residues long. V gave up 0 bases and J gave up 7 bases, with 13 bases separating them. The DNA for the CDR3 is TGTGCCAGCAGCGTAGTCGGGACCCAACGCGGGGAGCTGTTTTTT. It is translated as CASSVVGTQRGELFF.

This clone was recorded a few times. The V and J genes are TRBV29-1 and TRBJ2-3; tentative D call: TRBD2 (5 bases). The CDR3 loop spans 14 amino acids. Trimming pared 4 bases from V and 0 bases from J, leaving 11 bases between. In germline, CDR1 is SQVTM, CDR2 ANQGSEA. The CDR3 DNA follows: TGCAGCGTTGTAGTCAGCGGTAGCACAGATACGCAGTATTTT. As protein: CSVVVSGSTDTQYF.

The chain recombines TRBV7-2 with TRBJ1-5; D not certain. Trimming removed 5 bases at V and 1 base at J, with 9 bases between. This CDR3 comprises 14 residues. In germline, CDR1 is SGHTA, CDR2 FQGNSA. CDR3 in amino acids: CASSPQRSNQPQHF. CDR3 in DNA: TGTGCCAGCAGCCCCCAGAGGAGCAATCAGCCCCAGCATTTT.

The chain has TRBV7-9 and TRBJ1-4; D is possibly TRBD1 (5 bases). Germline-derived CDR1 and CDR2 are SEHNR and FQNEAQ (reference sequence). This CDR3 spans 15 amino acids. Deletions cut 5 bases from V and 2 bases from J, with 12 bases between. The CDR3 here is CASSPGRRTNEKLFF. The CDR3, as DNA: TGTGCCAGCAGCCCGGGACGTCGCACTAATGAAAAACTGTTTTTT. The entire variable domain, with the rest obtained from reference TRBV7-9 and TRBJ1-4, is as follows: DTGVSQNPRHKITKRGQNVTFRCDPISEHNRLYWYRQTLGQGPEFLTYFQNEAQLEKSRLLSDRFSAERPKGSFSTLEIQRTEQGDSAMYLCASSPGRRTNEKLFFGSGTQLSVL.

The chain carries TRBV6-5 and TRBJ2-2; D is uncertain. Per germline, CDR1 MNHEY and CDR2 SVGAGI. V was cut by 6 bases and J by 3 bases, with 8 bases left in between. CDR3 length equals 13 residues. CDR3 protein: CASRQIHTGELFF. The CDR3 coding sequence is TGTGCCAGCAGACAGATTCACACCGGGGAGCTGTTTTTT.

This clone came up a few times. Different DNA sequences within this sample yield the same CDR3. This chain joins TRBV29-1 and TRBJ2-4; D could derive from TRBD1 or TRBD2 (5 bases each). The CDR3 extends over 14 amino acids. CDR1 is SQVTM, CDR2 ANQGSEA, per germline. Trimming pared 4 bases from V and 1 base from J, leaving 11 bases between. The CDR3 coding sequence is TGCAGCGTTGGAGGGGTCCTTGCCAAAAACATTCAGTACTTC. This encodes CSVGGVLAKNIQYF.

CDR3 residues: CATSRRGLETQYF. In nucleotides, the CDR3 is TGTGCCACCAGCAGAAGGGGCTTGGAGACCCAGTACTTC. The chain is built from TRBV15 and TRBJ2-5, with a tentative D call TRBD1 (5 bases). CDR3 length: 13 residues. The germline V gene encodes CDR1 LNHNV and CDR2 YYDKDF (reference sequence). Between the trimmed V and J ends, which lost 2 bases and 5 bases, there was a span of 9 bases. The full variable domain, its missing parts supplied by reference TRBV15 and TRBJ2-5, is DAMVIQNPRYQVTQFGKPVTLSCSQTLNHNVMYWYQQKSSQAPKLLFHYYDKDFNNEADTPDNFQSRRPNTSFCFLDIRSPGLGDTAMYLCATSRRGLETQYFGPGTRLLVL.

This clone has ten or more counts. J is TRBJ2-4 and V is TRBV9; no definite D call. Germline V gene data show CDR1 as SGDLS and CDR2 as YYNGEE. The CDR3 has 16 residues. The V gene lost 0 bases and the J gene lost 0 bases, with 10 bases spanning the gap. CDR3 coding DNA: TGTGCCAGCAGCGTAGGGTGGTCTCTAGCCAAAAACATTCAGTACTTC. It encodes CASSVGWSLAKNIQYF.